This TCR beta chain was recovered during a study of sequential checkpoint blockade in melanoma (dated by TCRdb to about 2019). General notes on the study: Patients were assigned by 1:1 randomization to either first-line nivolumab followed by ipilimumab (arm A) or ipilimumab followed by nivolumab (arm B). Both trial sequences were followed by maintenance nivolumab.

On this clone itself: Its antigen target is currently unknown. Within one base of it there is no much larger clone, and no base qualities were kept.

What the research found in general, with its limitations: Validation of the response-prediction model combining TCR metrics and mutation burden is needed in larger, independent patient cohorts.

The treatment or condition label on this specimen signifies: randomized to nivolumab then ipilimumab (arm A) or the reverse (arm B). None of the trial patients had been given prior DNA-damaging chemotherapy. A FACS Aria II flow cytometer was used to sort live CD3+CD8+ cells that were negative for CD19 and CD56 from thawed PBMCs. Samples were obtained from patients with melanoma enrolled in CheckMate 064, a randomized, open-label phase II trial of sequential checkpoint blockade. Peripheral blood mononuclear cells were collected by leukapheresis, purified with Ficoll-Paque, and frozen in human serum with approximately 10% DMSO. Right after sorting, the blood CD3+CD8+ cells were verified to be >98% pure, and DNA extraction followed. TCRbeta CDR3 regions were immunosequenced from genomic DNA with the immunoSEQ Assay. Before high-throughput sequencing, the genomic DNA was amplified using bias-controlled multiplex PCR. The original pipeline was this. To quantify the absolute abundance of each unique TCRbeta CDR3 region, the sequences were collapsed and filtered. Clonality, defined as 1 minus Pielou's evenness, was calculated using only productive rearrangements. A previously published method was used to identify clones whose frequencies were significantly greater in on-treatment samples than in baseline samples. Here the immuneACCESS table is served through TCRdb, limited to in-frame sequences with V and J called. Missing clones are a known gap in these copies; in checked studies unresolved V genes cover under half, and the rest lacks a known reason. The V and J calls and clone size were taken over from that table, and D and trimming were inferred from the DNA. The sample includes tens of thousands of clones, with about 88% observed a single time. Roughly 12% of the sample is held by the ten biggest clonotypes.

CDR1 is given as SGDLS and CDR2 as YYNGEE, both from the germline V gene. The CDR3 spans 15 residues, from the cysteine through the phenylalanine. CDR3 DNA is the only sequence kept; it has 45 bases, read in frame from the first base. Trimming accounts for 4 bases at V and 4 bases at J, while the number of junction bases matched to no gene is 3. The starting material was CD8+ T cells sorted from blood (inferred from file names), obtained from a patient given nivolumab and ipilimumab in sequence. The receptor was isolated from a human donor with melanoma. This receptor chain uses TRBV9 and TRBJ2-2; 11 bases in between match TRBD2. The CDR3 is CASSTSGSRTGELFF. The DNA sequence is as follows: TGTGCCAGCAGCACTAGCGGGAGCCGCACCGGGGAGCTGTTTTTT.